The sequence of this T cell receptor beta chain was determined in a study of T cells expressing NK-cell markers (dated by TCRdb to about 2020). Turning to the overall study: In sorted CD3+CD56+NKG2C+, CD3+CD56+NKG2C- and CD3+CD56-NKG2C+ T-cell subsets from several donors, TCR beta-chain repertoires were profiled. Among the eight sequenced donors, only one was HCMV-seronegative, while the other seven were HCMV-seropositive. The study sequenced eight donors, all healthy volunteers chosen at random: three men and five women. Libraries were sequenced as 2 x 150 bp reads on Illumina HiSeq 2000/2500, MiSeq or NextSeq.

Sequenced using an Illumina HiSeq 2000. The TCR beta cDNA libraries were made using 5'RACE template switching, a step that added both a universal primer site and unique molecular identifiers. cDNA synthesis was primed from the TCR beta constant segment, followed by two successive PCR amplification steps. The paper's processing steps were these. Reads were demultiplexed and grouped by UMI with MIGEC, and clonotypes were assembled and quantified with MiTCR. To exclude erroneous sequences, only TCR cDNA sequences supported by at least two reads were retained. The tcR package was used for downstream repertoire analysis, and clonotypes were matched between fractions using CDR3 nucleotide sequence together with V segment. VDJmatch was used to annotate antigen specificity against VDJdb, with one amino acid substitution allowed in CDR3. After the reads were reprocessed by TCRdb, one entry was made per CDR3 protein sequence, with no DNA. The V and J calls reflect TCRdb's pipeline rather than the authors' work. The table of this sample itemizes over 100,000 distinct CDR3 sequences. The top ten constitute around a sixth of the sample.

A commercial ELISA kit detecting HCMV-specific IgG in serum was used to determine HCMV serostatus. Ficoll density gradient centrifugation was used to isolate peripheral blood mononuclear cells from blood. What the work shows at the level of the full study, not this receptor alone: Those dominant clonotypes were again the most abundant among CD3+CD56-NKG2C+ cells in several donors, at about 25-60.1%. Whether the expanded NKG2C-expressing T cell clones were specific for HCMV antigens remained unclear. In several donors, the dominant CD3+CD56+NKG2C+ clonotypes were found to rank among the top 10 CD8+ clonotypes and to make up roughly 1.0-7.0% of CD8+ T cells.

Notes on this clonotype: Its recognized antigen is unknown.

The sequence derives from a woman between 18 and 70 years old in good health. Source material: blood T cells: a sorted CD56 or NKG2C T cell subset, CD4+ or CD8+ T cells, or bulk PBMC T cells (not recorded which).

The CDR3 here reads CASSLVSGPASAFF. The chain couples TRBV7-9 to TRBJ1-1. From a lookup of the germline V gene (reference sequence), CDR1 and CDR2 are SEHNR and FQNEAQ. Inclusive of the bounding cysteine and phenylalanine, the CDR3 is 14 residues long. This entry has no DNA.